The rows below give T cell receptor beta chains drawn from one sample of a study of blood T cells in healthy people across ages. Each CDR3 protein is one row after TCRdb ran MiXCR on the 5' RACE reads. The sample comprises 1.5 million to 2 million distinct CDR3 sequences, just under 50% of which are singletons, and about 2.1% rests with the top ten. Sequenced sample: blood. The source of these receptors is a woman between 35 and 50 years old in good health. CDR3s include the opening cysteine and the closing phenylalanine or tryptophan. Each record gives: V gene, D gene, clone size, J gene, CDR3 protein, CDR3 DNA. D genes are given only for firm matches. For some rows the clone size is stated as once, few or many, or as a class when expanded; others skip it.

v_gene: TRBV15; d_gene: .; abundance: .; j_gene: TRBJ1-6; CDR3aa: CATAGGSYNSPLHF; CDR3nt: TGTGCCACCGCGGGGGGCTCCTATAATTCACCCCTCCACTTT
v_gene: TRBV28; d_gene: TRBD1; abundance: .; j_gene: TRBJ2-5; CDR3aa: CASSLRDSSEETQYF; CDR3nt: TGTGCCAGCAGTCTTCGGGACAGTTCCGAAGAGACCCAGTACTTC
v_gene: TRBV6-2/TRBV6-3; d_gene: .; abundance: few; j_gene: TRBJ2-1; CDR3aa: CASSRDGFSYNEQFF; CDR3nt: TGTGCCAGCAGCCGGGACGGATTTTCCTACAATGAGCAGTTCTTC
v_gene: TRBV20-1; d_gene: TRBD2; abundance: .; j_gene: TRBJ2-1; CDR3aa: CSARFGTNANEQFF; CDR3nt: TGCAGTGCTAGATTCGGGACTAACGCAAATGAGCAGTTCTTC
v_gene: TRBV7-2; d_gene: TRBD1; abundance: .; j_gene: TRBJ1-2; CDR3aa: CASRTGGASLGGYTF; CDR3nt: TGTGCCAGCAGGACAGGGGGCGCGAGTCTCGGGGGCTACACCTTC
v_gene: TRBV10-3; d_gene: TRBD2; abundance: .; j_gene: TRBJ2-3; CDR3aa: CAISDLGTSGTIPTQYF; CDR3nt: TGTGCCATCAGTGATCTCGGGACTAGCGGGACCATACCTACGCAGTATTTT
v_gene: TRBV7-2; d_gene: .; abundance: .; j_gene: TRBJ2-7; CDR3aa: CASSTQSSYEQYF; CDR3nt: TGTGCCAGCAGTACACAGAGCTCCTACGAGCAGTACTTC
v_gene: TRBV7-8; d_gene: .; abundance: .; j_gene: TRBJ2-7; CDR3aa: CASSFTGIPYEQYF; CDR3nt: TGTGCCAGCAGCTTTACAGGGATCCCCTACGAGCAGTACTTC
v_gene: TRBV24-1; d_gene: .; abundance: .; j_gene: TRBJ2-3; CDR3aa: CATSDGRPSTDTQYF; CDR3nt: TGTGCCACCAGTGACGGGCGTCCTAGCACAGATACGCAGTATTTT
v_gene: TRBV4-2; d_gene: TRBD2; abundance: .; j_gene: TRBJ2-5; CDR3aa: CASSRLSGGLPEVGETQYF; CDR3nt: TGTGCCAGCAGCCGCCTTAGCGGGGGGCTCCCCGAGGTGGGGGAGACCCAGTACTTC
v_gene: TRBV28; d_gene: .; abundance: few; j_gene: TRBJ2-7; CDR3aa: CASSLWAALASSEQYF; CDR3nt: TGTGCCAGCAGTTTATGGGCCGCCCTGGCTAGCTCCGAGCAGTACTTC
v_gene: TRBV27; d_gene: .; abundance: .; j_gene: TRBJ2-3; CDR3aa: CASSFSVGADTQYF; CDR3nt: TGTGCCAGCAGTTTTAGCGTGGGGGCAGATACGCAGTATTTT
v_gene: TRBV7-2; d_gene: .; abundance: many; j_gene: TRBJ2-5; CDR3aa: CASSVGRGETQYF; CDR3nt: TGTGCCAGCAGCGTGGGGCGAGGGGAGACCCAGTACTTC
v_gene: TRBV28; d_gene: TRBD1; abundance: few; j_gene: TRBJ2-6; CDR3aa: CASRTGELAGANVLTF; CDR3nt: TGTGCCAGCAGGACAGGGGAATTAGCTGGGGCCAACGTCCTGACTTTC
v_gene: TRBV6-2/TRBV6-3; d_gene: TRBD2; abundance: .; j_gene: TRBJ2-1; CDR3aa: CASSSPGLAGIYAQFF; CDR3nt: TGTGCCAGCAGTTCACCGGGACTAGCGGGGATCTATGCGCAGTTCTTC
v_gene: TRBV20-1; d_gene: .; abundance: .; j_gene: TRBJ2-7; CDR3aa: CSARDPRLSEQYF; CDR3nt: TGCAGTGCTAGAGATCCACGCCTGAGCGAGCAGTACTTC
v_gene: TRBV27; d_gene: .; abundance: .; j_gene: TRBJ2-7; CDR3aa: CASSEGWSYEQYF; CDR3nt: TGTGCCAGCAGCGAGGGGTGGTCCTACGAGCAGTACTTC
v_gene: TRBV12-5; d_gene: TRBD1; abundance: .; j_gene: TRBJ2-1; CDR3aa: CASGLLGDRGIYNEQFF; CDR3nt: TGTGCTAGTGGTTTGCTAGGGGACAGGGGAATATACAATGAGCAGTTCTTC
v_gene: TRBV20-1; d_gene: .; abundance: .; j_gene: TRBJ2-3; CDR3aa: CSARLTALGTQYF; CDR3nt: TGCAGTGCTAGGTTGACCGCTCTCGGTACGCAGTATTTT
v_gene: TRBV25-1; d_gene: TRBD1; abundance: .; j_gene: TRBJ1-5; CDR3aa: CASSAGTGVRQPQHF; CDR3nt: TGTGCCAGCAGTGCCGGGACAGGGGTACGCCAGCCCCAGCATTTT
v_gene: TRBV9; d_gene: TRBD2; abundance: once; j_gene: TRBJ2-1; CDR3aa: CASSVEGSGGQYNEQFF; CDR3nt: TGTGCCAGCAGCGTAGAGGGTAGCGGGGGGCAATACAATGAGCAGTTCTTC
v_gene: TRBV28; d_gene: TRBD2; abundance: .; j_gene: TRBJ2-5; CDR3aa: CASSFRASGGLETQYF; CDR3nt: TGTGCCAGCAGTTTCCGAGCTAGCGGGGGCTTGGAGACCCAGTACTTC
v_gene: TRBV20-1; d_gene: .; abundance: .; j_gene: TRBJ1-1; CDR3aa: CSAKKPRGDTEAFF; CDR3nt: TGCAGTGCAAAAAAACCCCGGGGTGACACTGAAGCTTTCTTT
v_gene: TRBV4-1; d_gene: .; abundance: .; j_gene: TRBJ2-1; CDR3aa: CASSPQPLGAGKNNEQFF; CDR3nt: TGCGCCAGCAGCCCCCAGCCGCTGGGGGCCGGGAAAAACAATGAGCAGTTCTTC
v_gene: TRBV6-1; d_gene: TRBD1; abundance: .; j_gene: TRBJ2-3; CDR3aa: CASSERDRTTDTQYF; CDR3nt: TGTGCCAGCAGTGAACGGGACAGAACAACAGATACGCAGTATTTT
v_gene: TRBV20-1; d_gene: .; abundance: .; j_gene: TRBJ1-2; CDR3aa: CSAKRDGANYGYTF; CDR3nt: TGCAGTGCTAAAAGGGACGGAGCTAACTATGGCTACACCTTC
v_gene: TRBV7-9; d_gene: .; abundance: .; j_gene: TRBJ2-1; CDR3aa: CASSRTTDRSNEQFF; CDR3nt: TGTGCCAGCAGCCGTACGACGGACAGATCCAATGAGCAGTTCTTC
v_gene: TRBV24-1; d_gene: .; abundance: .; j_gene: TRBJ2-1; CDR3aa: CATSDERDRYYNEQFF; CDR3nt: TGTGCCACCAGTGATGAGCGGGACAGGTACTACAATGAGCAGTTCTTC
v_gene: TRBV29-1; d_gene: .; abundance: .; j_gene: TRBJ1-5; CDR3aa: CSVRVSGSNQPQHF; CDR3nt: TGCAGCGTACGGGTTTCGGGTAGCAATCAGCCCCAGCATTTT
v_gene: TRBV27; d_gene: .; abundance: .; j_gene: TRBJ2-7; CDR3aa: CASSLEGRGQDQYF; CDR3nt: TGTGCCAGCAGTTTAGAGGGCAGGGGCCAGGACCAGTACTTC
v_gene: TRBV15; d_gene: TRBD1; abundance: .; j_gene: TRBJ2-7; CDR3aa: CATSRVGFGTGYNEQYF; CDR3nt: TGTGCCACCAGCAGAGTCGGGTTTGGGACAGGGTACAATGAGCAGTACTTC
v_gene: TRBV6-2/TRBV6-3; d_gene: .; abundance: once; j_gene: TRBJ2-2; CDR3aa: CASSYIPRGSGELFF; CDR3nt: TGTGCCAGCAGTTACATACCCAGGGGAAGCGGGGAGCTGTTTTTT
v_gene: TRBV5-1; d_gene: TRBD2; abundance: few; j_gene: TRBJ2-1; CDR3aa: CASSSPSGGTYNEQFF; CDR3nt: TGCGCCAGCAGCTCTCCTAGCGGGGGGACTTACAATGAGCAGTTCTTC
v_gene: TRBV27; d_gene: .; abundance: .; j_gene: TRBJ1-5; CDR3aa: CASSFRQGHQPQHF; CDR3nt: TGTGCCAGCAGTTTCAGGCAGGGCCATCAGCCCCAGCATTTT
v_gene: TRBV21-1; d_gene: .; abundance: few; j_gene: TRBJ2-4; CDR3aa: CASSKGKRVPKNIQYF; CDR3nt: TGTGCCAGCAGCAAGGGCAAGAGGGTCCCCAAAAACATTCAGTACTTC
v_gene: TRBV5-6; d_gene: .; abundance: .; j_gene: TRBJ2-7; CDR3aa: CASSYGGGGINEQYF; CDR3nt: TGTGCCAGCAGCTATGGCGGCGGGGGCATCAATGAGCAGTACTTC
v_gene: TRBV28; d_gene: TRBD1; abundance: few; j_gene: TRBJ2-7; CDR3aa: CASRNPGTGGHEQYF; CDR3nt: TGTGCCAGCAGGAACCCCGGGACAGGGGGCCACGAGCAGTACTTC
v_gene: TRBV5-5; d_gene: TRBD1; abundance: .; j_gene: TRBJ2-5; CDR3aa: CASSGNRGPETQYF; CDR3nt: TGTGCCAGCAGCGGGAACAGGGGCCCAGAGACCCAGTACTTC
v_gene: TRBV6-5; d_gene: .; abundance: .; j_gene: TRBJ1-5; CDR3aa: CASSYDRNQPQHF; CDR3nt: TGTGCCAGCAGTTACGACAGGAATCAGCCCCAGCATTTT
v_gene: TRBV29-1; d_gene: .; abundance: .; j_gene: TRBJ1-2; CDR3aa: CSVEVGNRNYGYTF; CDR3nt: TGCAGCGTTGAGGTGGGGAATAGGAACTATGGCTACACCTTC
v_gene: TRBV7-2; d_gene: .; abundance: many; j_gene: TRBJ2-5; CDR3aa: CASSWGSVQETQYF; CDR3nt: TGTGCCAGCAGCTGGGGCAGTGTCCAAGAGACCCAGTACTTC